These 24 T cell receptor beta chains were sequenced from one sample in a study of vaccination effects on CD4 cells after COVID-19. Some clones are missing from TCRdb's copy, which holds only in-frame ones; the method was immunoSEQ multiplex PCR. The sample consists of 30,000 to 40,000 clones, more than 70% of them appearing once. With the ViraFEST assay, the study expanded antigen-specific CD4+ T cells using viral peptide pools, then sequenced them. Isolation of CD4+ T cells took place after around 10 days of culture. Vaccinated participants had no history of SARS-CoV-2 infection and tested negative for nucleocapsid antibodies. The antigens for these receptors are not known. The sequencing here drew on CD4+ T cells from PBMCs cultured with HCoV-OC43 spike peptides, taken before COVID-19 vaccination. Subset reported: HCoV-OC43 spike overlapping peptide pool stimulation. These TCRs come from a human donor who received a COVID-19 vaccine.

The genes are TRBV2 and TRBJ2-1; D tentatively fits TRBD1 or TRBD2 (6 bases each). There are 16 residues in the CDR3. Germline V gene sequence: CDR1 SNHLY, CDR2 FYNNEI. Trimming removed 7 bases from V and 2 bases from J, with 18 bases in between. DNA of the CDR3: TGTGCCAGCATCCGAGGAGGGGGGAGACCCTACAATGAGCAGTTCTTC. It codes for CASIRGGGRPYNEQFF.

This chain uses TRBV6-1 with TRBJ2-5; D unclear. Germline V gene lookup returns CDR1 MNHNS and CDR2 SASEGT. V lost 2 bases and J lost 7, with 5 bases in between. The CDR3 totals 11 residues. The CDR3 here is CASSESGTQYF. The CDR3 DNA reads TGTGCCAGCAGTGAATCGGGGACCCAGTACTTC.

This chain links TRBV19 with TRBJ2-5, with D possibly matching TRBD1 (6 bases). V was trimmed by 5 bases and J by 7 bases, leaving 17 bases between them. CDR3 length: 14 residues. CDR1 is LNHDA and CDR2 is SQIVND in the germline V gene (reference sequence). The CDR3 nucleotides are TGTGCCAGTAGTTACAGGGAAGGCTCGGGGACCCAGTACTTC. It is translated as CASSYREGSGTQYF.

The chain employs TRBV7-2 and TRBJ2-1; 7 bases align to TRBD2. Trimming took 4 bases from V and 4 from J; bases not matched to a gene: 7. The V gene's germline CDR1 is SGHTA and CDR2 FQGNSA. This CDR3 has 15 amino acids. CDR3 nucleotides: TGTGCCAGCAGCTGGGCTAGCGGAAAATACAATGAGCAGTTCTTC. Amino acid sequence: CASSWASGKYNEQFF. The full variable domain, in which reference TRBV7-2 and TRBJ2-1 provide the parts outside the CDR3, is GAGVSQSPSNKVTEKGKDVELRCDPISGHTALYWYRQSLGQGLEFLIYFQGNSAPDKSGLPSDRFSAERTGGSVSTLTIQRTQQEDSAVYLCASSWASGKYNEQFFGPGTRLTVL.

The chain couples TRBV14 to TRBJ2-3; 7 bases are a match to TRBD1. With 4 bases clipped from V and 2 bases from J, the junction kept 3 bases outside the gene matches. Germline V gene sequence: CDR1 SGHDN, CDR2 FVKESK. The CDR3 covers 14 residues. CDR3 DNA: TGTGCCAGCAGCCCGGGACAGATCACAGATACGCAGTATTTT. It codes for CASSPGQITDTQYF.

The genes are TRBV4-1 and TRBJ2-1, with 12 bases that match TRBD2. The CDR3 runs 17 residues. V lost 0 bases and J lost 7; bases outside the gene matches: 7. CDR1 MGHRA and CDR2 YSYEKL come from the germline V gene. The CDR3 coding sequence is TGCGCCAGCAGCCAAGATATTTGGACTAGCGGGGAAAATGAGCAGTTCTTC. This gives the protein CASSQDIWTSGENEQFF.

This chain uses TRBV6-6 with TRBJ1-6; TRBD1 aligns across 8 bases. This CDR3 contains 15 residues. V was clipped by 1 base and J by 10 bases; unmatched bases: 6. CDR1 and CDR2 from the germline V gene are MNHNY and SVGAGI (reference sequence). CDR3 protein: CASSYYGQGGSPLHF. DNA for the CDR3: TGTGCCAGCAGTTACTACGGACAGGGAGGATCACCCCTCCACTTT.

The rearrangement joins TRBV12-3 or TRBV12-4 to TRBJ1-2; D gene ambiguous. The CDR3 covers 12 residues. Trimming pared 4 bases from V and 5 bases from J, leaving 8 bases between. The CDR3 loop reads CASSSSRYGYTF. In DNA form, the CDR3 reads TGTGCCAGCAGTTCCTCGAGGTATGGCTACACCTTC.

This chain joins TRBV27 and TRBJ2-7; D gene ambiguous. Germline loops: CDR1 MNHEY, CDR2 SMNVEV (reference sequence). This CDR3 contains 13 residues. V was trimmed by 2 bases and J by 0 bases, leaving 5 bases between them. The CDR3 here is CASSLKVSYEQYF. CDR3 nucleotides: TGTGCCAGCAGTTTAAAGGTCTCCTACGAGCAGTACTTC.

V usage is TRBV4-2 and J usage is TRBJ2-1; D uncertain. The CDR3 totals 13 residues. V was cut by 0 bases and J by 6 bases, with 6 bases left in between. The V gene's germline CDR1 is LGHNA and CDR2 YNFKEQ. The CDR3, as DNA: TGTGCCAGCAGCCAAGAATTGTTCAATGAGCAGTTCTTC. Translated: CASSQELFNEQFF.

The genes are TRBV11-2 and TRBJ1-6; D is unresolved. The CDR3 runs to 15 residues. Per germline, CDR1 SGHAT and CDR2 FQNNGV. V lost 5 bases and J 0 bases, leaving 8 bases between the germline ends. The CDR3 here is CASSRDGSYNSPLHF. The DNA for the CDR3 is TGTGCCAGCAGCAGAGACGGCTCCTATAATTCACCCCTCCACTTT.

This clone showed up just a few times. Germline and junction disagree at one end, which may indicate a read error. The V gene is TRBV5-4, the J gene TRBJ1-2; 9 bases map to TRBD1. Germline CDR1 and CDR2: SGHNT and YYREEE (reference sequence). This CDR3 comprises 13 residues. The CDR3 sequence is CASSLGPGQGDSF. Written as DNA, the CDR3 is TGTGCCAGCAGCTTGGGGCCGGGACAGGGTGATAGCTTC.

The CDR3 DNA follows: TGTGCCTGGAGTGGAGGCAACCCGAACACCGGGGAGCTGTTTTTT. Its translation: CAWSGGNPNTGELFF. The V call is TRBV30, the J call TRBJ2-2; D remains ambiguous. Trimming cost V 1 base and J 0 bases, with 9 bases left between them. This CDR3 has 15 residues. Per the germline V gene, CDR1 is GTSNPN and CDR2 is SVGIG (reference sequence).

This clone was counted once. This chain uses TRBV28 with TRBJ2-7; TRBD1 aligns across 10 bases. V lost 1 base, J lost 2 bases, and 11 bases stayed unmatched. Germline assignment: CDR1 MDHEN and CDR2 SYDVKM. The CDR3 spans 18 residues. The CDR3 DNA reads as TGTGCCAGCAGTTTATATTGGGACAGGGGCCGGATAACCTACGAGCAGTACTTC. Translated, it gives CASSLYWDRGRITYEQYF.

The chain recombines TRBV6-1 with TRBJ1-4; TRBD1 aligns across 12 bases. V dropped 4 bases and J dropped 5; count of bases not matched to a gene: 11. The CDR3 runs to 18 residues. The V gene's germline CDR1 is MNHNS and CDR2 SASEGT. This chain's CDR3 is CASSALGQGAVGNEKLFF. As DNA, the CDR3 is TGTGCCAGCAGTGCTTTGGGACAGGGGGCAGTGGGGAATGAAAAACTGTTTTTT.

Only one count was recorded for this clone. J is TRBJ2-1 and V is TRBV7-2; the D is unclear. The CDR3 loop spans 13 amino acids. V lost 4 bases and J 8 bases, leaving 12 bases between the germline ends. CDR1 and CDR2 (germline): SGHTA, FQGNSA. CDR3 loop: CASSYPPGDEQFF. The CDR3 DNA reads TGTGCCAGCAGCTACCCCCCGGGTGATGAGCAGTTCTTC.

This chain links TRBV7-2 with TRBJ2-7, with 10 nucleotides matching TRBD1. Germline CDR1 is SGHTA and CDR2 is FQGNSA. V was pared by 0 bases and J by 3 bases, with 11 bases of the junction left unmatched. The CDR3 has 18 amino acids. CDR3 coding DNA: TGTGCCAGCAGCTTAGCTCATGACAGGGGGCGGTTTAGCTACGAGCAGTACTTC. This encodes CASSLAHDRGRFSYEQYF.

The chain is built from TRBV6-2 or TRBV6-3 and TRBJ1-2; D perhaps matches TRBD1 (6 bases). V shed 1 base and J shed 7 bases, with 13 bases lying between them. CDR1 and CDR2 from the germline V gene are MNHEY and SVGEGT. This CDR3 has 14 residues. CDR3 loop: CASSYYREDSGYTF. CDR3 DNA: TGTGCCAGCAGTTACTACAGGGAAGATTCTGGCTACACCTTC.

This sequence joins TRBV18 and TRBJ1-2; possible D gene TRBD1, 5 bases. The V end lost 0 bases, the J end lost 5 bases, and 10 bases lay between the germline ends. Germline V gene sequence: CDR1 KGHSH, CDR2 LQKENI. CDR3 size: 14 residues. The CDR3 sequence: CASSPPTGRYGYTF. As DNA, the CDR3 is TGTGCCAGCTCACCACCTACAGGACGGTATGGCTACACCTTC.

The genes are TRBV6-1 and TRBJ1-1; 7 nucleotides match TRBD1. The CDR3 spans 14 residues. In germline, CDR1 is MNHNS, CDR2 SASEGT. Trimming took 5 bases from V and 7 from J; bases not matched to a gene: 10. CDR3 sequence (DNA): TGTGCCAGCAGTCCGGGACAGCGGACCGGTGAAGCTTTCTTT. It yields the protein CASSPGQRTGEAFF.

The chain combines TRBV5-1 with TRBJ2-3; 10 positions agree with TRBD2. With V trimmed by 0 bases and J by 3 bases, 4 bases remained unmatched. Germline CDR1 reads SGHRS; CDR2 reads YFSETQ. The CDR3 has 16 amino acids. The CDR3 sequence: CASSLGVAGGTDTQYF. The CDR3 DNA sequence: TGCGCCAGCAGCTTGGGGGTAGCGGGAGGAACAGATACGCAGTATTTT. Based on the CDR3 plus reference TRBV5-1 and TRBJ2-3, the full variable domain is KAGVTQTPRYLIKTRGQQVTLSCSPISGHRSVSWYQQTPGQGLQFLFEYFSETQRNKGNFPGRFSGRQFSNSRSEMNVSTLELGDSALYLCASSLGVAGGTDTQYFGPGTRLTVL.

The chain recombines TRBV2 with TRBJ1-2; D gene ambiguous. The V gene lost 6 bases and the J gene lost 1 base, with 9 bases spanning the gap. The V gene's germline CDR1 is SNHLY and CDR2 FYNNEI. The CDR3 sequence is 13 residues long. In DNA form, the CDR3 reads TGTGCCAGCAGGAGGGCCCTTAACTATGGCTACACCTTC. Its translation: CASRRALNYGYTF.

This clone occurred a few times. The chain is built from TRBV7-9 and TRBJ2-1; D not resolved. Trimming took 2 bases from V and 0 from J, leaving 5 bases between them. The CDR3 sequence is 14 residues long. Germline values: CDR1 SEHNR, CDR2 FQNEAQ (reference sequence). The CDR3 sequence: CASSLIGSYNEQFF. CDR3 DNA sequence: TGTGCCAGCAGCTTAATCGGCTCCTACAATGAGCAGTTCTTC.

The chain combines TRBV28 with TRBJ2-2, with a weak D call TRBD1 (5 bases). CDR3 length equals 15 residues. Looked up from germline, CDR1 is MDHEN and CDR2 is SYDVKM. V gave up 6 bases and J gave up 1 base, with 12 bases separating them. The CDR3 loop is CASSLVQGNTGELFF. The CDR3 DNA reads TGTGCCAGCAGCCTAGTCCAGGGGAACACCGGGGAGCTGTTTTTT.